In this sample, the clone carrying this T cell receptor beta chain turned up a few times. Antigen: not known. The germline V and J ends were trimmed by 1 base and 9 bases, with 13 bases remaining between them. The length of the CDR3 is 14 residues. From germline, CDR1 is LGHNA and CDR2 YSLEER. The sample originates from a study of cytomegalovirus exposure and HLA in healthy donors. Study observations and caveats: A later analysis reportedly found fewer N-insertions in an Asian-associated ancestry cluster than the roughly 670-donor mean. With high specificity and sensitivity, the classifier reportedly diagnosed cytomegalovirus status. TCR beta V- and J-gene trimming was later associated with a missense DCLRE1C variant. In a later analysis, the majority of CMV-associated beta chains seemingly showed HLA restriction.

The PCR ran on 60 Vbeta and 13 Jbeta primers. The table came from immunoSEQ multiplex PCR; TCRdb's copy has only in-frame clones and leaves some out. The sample consists of approximately 140,000 clones, approximately 80% of them appearing once. The rearrangement joins TRBV4-3 to TRBJ1-5, with D perhaps TRBD1 (6 bases). The sequenced sample consisted of PBMCs. The sequence was collected from a male donor in good health and CMV-seronegative. The CDR3 bases are TGCGCCAGCAGCCAAGGACAGGCCATTTGGCCCCAGCATTTT. Amino acids: CASSQGQAIWPQHF.